What follows is one T cell receptor (beta chain) and its context. Sequencing used immunoSEQ multiplex PCR; TCRdb keeps in-frame clones, though not all of them. Among approximately 2.5 million clones listed, about 92% were seen once. The V gene's germline CDR1 is SGHAT and CDR2 FQNNGV. V lost 6 bases, J lost 1 base, and 14 bases lay in between. The CDR3 extends over 15 amino acids. The data are from a study of shared clonotypes between healthy human individuals. Sequencing was done on a sample of naive CD4+ T cells sorted from blood. Stated subset: CD45RA+ positively selected. V and J are TRBV11-2 and TRBJ2-3; possibly TRBD1 or TRBD2 for D (5 bases each). The sequence derives from a man younger than 35 in good health. CDR3 sequence: CASSHGADRTDTQYF. The CDR3 region has the DNA TGTGCCAGCAGTCACGGGGCAGACCGCACAGATACGCAGTATTTT.